This T cell receptor (beta chain) came from a study of T cells in Graves' hyperthyroidism and ophthalmopathy. Study-level findings and limits: In blood, most of the thyroid clonotypes expanded above 0.001 were also present.

Hyperthyroidism in the patients, aged 18 to 65, was newly diagnosed and under 2 months in duration. Those patients with uncontrolled infection, other autoimmune disease, pregnancy or lactation were excluded. The source of the PBMCs was over 8.5 ml of fresh peripheral blood. Regions amplified from RNA transcripts were the TCR beta CDR3 regions. The HTBI primer set served for first-round RT-PCR of the TCR CDR3. TCRdb re-called the multiplex PCR reads through MiXCR, storing one row per CDR3 protein. The profile covers 550,000 to 800,000 distinct CDR3 sequences, with approximately 15% appearing a single time and about 14% taken by the ten largest. With respect to this clonotype: Its antigen is not identified. With a much larger clone just one base away, this may be a read error.

V was pared by 4 bases and J by 5 bases, with 13 bases between. The length of the CDR3 is 13 residues. CDR1 is SGHRS and CDR2 is YFSETQ in the germline V gene. The TCR was taken from a man aged 50 to 59 with Graves' hyperthyroidism. The specimen sequenced was blood. The chain has TRBV5-1 and TRBJ2-7; D gene unclear. The CDR3 protein is CASSLLCRDEQYF. The CDR3 nucleotides are TGCGCCAGCAGCCTGTTGTGCCGAGACGAGCAGTACTTC.